This T cell receptor beta chain is drawn from a study of T-cell memory formation after mild COVID-19 (dated by TCRdb to the early 2020s). Regarding the complete study: TCR sequence clusters from the two donors were largely donor specific. The cohort comprised two young, previously healthy adult volunteers, one female and one male. In a couple of donors, T-cell clones that expanded and contracted after mild COVID-19 were tracked by sequencing TCRalpha and TCRbeta repertoires over time. Overall study outcomes, separate from this receptor: Clones that contracted from day 15 to 85 showed balanced CD4/CD8 phenotypes, whereas a second wave of clones that expanded from day 15 to 37 leaned towards CD4+. Contracting CD4+ clones appeared mostly in the CM and EM memory subsets, whereas CD8+ clones were enriched in EMRA. Some responding clones were detected in pre-infection memory, which suggested that pre-existing cross-reactive memory T cells had joined the SARS-CoV-2 response. Only two mild cases were covered in the study, and larger cohorts including severe cases with pre-infection samples were considered necessary. SARS-CoV-2 specificity of the second-wave clones peaking on day 37 was not confirmed.

PBMCs were isolated by Ficoll-Paque density gradient centrifugation. CDR1 and CDR2 (KGHSH, LQKENI) derive from the germline V gene. V has 2 bases trimmed and J has 6 bases trimmed; junction bases matching no gene number 2. Inclusive of the bounding cysteine and phenylalanine, the CDR3 is 16 residues long. Only CDR3 DNA remains: 48 bases, in frame from the first base. Sequencing instrument: Illumina NovaSeq 6000. cDNA libraries for TCRalpha and TCRbeta were prepared by 5'RACE using constant-segment primers, with sample barcodes and unique molecular identifiers added. Trizol reagent was used to extract RNA from every sample. Amplification of the libraries took two PCR steps, and the second step added a second sample barcode plus Illumina TruSeq adapters. The libraries were sequenced on an Illumina NovaSeq using 2 x 150 bp paired-end reads. As for the authors' bioinformatics: With migec v1.2.7, reads were demultiplexed and then collapsed into UMI-guided consensus sequences. Using mixcr v2.1.11, the UMI consensuses were aligned to TRA and TRB V and J templates and assembled into clonotypes. A clonotype was counted as expanded or contracted only if both edgeR and NoisET called the change significant, with noise models trained on biological replicates. edgeR calls used a false discovery rate-adjusted p below 0.01 and a log2 fold-change threshold of 1. PCA with hierarchical clustering of max-normalized trajectories of the 1000 most abundant clonotypes was used as exploratory dynamics analysis. Separately sequenced CD4+ and CD8+ repertoires were used to assign the CD4 or CD8 phenotype of responding clones. TCRdb reprocessed the public reads (quality trimming at Q25 with fastp, clone calling with MiXCR) and kept in-frame beta chains. Rows are combined by CDR3 protein, so each entry shows the most common genes and DNA. The V and J calls follow TCRdb's processing rather than the paper's. The sample table lists over 50,000 distinct CDR3 sequences, approximately 9% of them with a count of one. Clones ranked in the top ten supply over 9.5% of the sample.

In the case of this clonotype: Its antigen remains unidentified. No clone much larger than this one lies a single base away; base qualities are absent.

Material for sequencing was PBMCs or a T cell subset sorted from them (not recorded which). This clonotype was obtained from an adult woman who had mild COVID-19 (a few samples of this study predate the infection). The sample titles of this study are shuffled in the database, so cell type and time point are left out; the donor was told from shared clones. The chain uses TRBV18 and TRBJ2-2, with 14 bases aligning to TRBD2. Here is the DNA: TGTGCCAGCTCACCAGGGACTAGCGGGAGTGCCGGGGAGCTGTTTTTT. It is translated as CASSPGTSGSAGELFF.